A selection of T cell receptor beta chains follows, all from one sample in a study of cytomegalovirus exposure and HLA in healthy donors. TCRdb's table, derived via immunoSEQ multiplex PCR, lists solely in-frame clones and lacks some. The table has approximately 110,000 clones, 75% to 85% seen once; the top ten hold roughly 3.5%. The sequencing input was PBMCs. All receptors derive from a man in his forties or fifties in good health and CMV-seronegative. Both conserved end residues are part of each CDR3. Fields, in order: D gene, clone size, J gene, V gene, CDR3 protein, CDR3 DNA. A D gene is named only where the DNA matches it firmly. For some rows the clone size is stated as once, few or many, or as a class when expanded; others skip it.

.,.,TRBJ2-3,TRBV7-9,CATTGAGLGSTDTQYF,TGTGCCACCACCGGGGCGGGGCTGGGGAGCACAGATACGCAGTATTTT
.,.,TRBJ1-4,TRBV7-9,CASSSSGATNEKLFF,TGTGCCAGCAGCTCTTCAGGGGCAACTAATGAAAAACTGTTTTTT
TRBD1,few,TRBJ2-2,TRBV7-2,CASSSDRGRGTGELFF,TGTGCCAGCAGTTCGGACAGGGGGCGAGGCACCGGGGAGCTGTTTTTT
.,.,TRBJ1-2,TRBV2,CASKSGQAGDNGYTF,TGTGCCAGCAAGTCGGGACAAGCAGGGGACAACGGCTACACCTTC
TRBD1,few,TRBJ2-7,TRBV10-3,CASGQENSYEQYF,TGTGCCAGCGGACAGGAAAACTCCTACGAGCAGTACTTC
.,few,TRBJ1-6,TRBV27,CASSLLGGNAPLHF,TGTGCCAGCAGTTTATTGGGGGGTAACGCGCCCCTCCACTTT
.,once,TRBJ1-1,TRBV7-9,CASSLISGMNTEAFF,TGTGCCAGCAGCTTAATCAGCGGCATGAACACTGAAGCTTTCTTT
.,.,TRBJ2-4,TRBV7-9,CASSLVELAKNIQYF,TGTGCCAGCAGCTTAGTAGAGTTAGCCAAAAACATTCAGTACTTC
.,few,TRBJ2-2,TRBV7-9,CASSPGVRTTGELFF,TGTGCCAGCAGCCCAGGGGTAAGAACGACCGGGGAGCTGTTTTTT
TRBD1,few,TRBJ1-4,TRBV2,CASTRIRQGVEKLFF,TGTGCCAGCACCCGAATCAGACAGGGGGTGGAAAAACTGTTTTTT
.,.,TRBJ2-3,TRBV7-9,CSSSPSAAGQYF,TGTTCCAGCAGCCCGTCCGCGGCGGGGCAGTATTTT
.,once,TRBJ2-3,TRBV29-1,CSVDLSVGTDTQYF,TGCAGCGTTGATCTATCGGTCGGCACAGATACGCAGTATTTT
.,.,TRBJ2-2,TRBV7-9,CASSLVGGTGELFF,TGTGCCAGCAGCTTAGTTGGGGGGACCGGGGAGCTGTTTTTT
TRBD1,once,TRBJ2-1,TRBV5-1,CASSPKSGTGLNEQFF,TGCGCCAGCAGCCCTAAATCCGGGACAGGACTCAATGAGCAGTTCTTC
.,once,TRBJ1-2,TRBV4-3,CASSLLGQSLGYTF,TGCGCCAGCAGCCTACTCGGACAATCCCTTGGCTACACCTTC
.,.,TRBJ2-7,TRBV9,CASSVQGTSYEQYF,TGTGCCAGCAGCGTACAGGGGACCTCCTACGAGCAGTACTTC
.,.,TRBJ1-5,TRBV27,CASRRGTINQPQHF,TGTGCCAGCAGGCGGGGGACCATCAATCAGCCCCAGCATTTT
.,once,TRBJ2-1,TRBV7-8,CASSLMTTTGGYNEQFF,TGTGCCAGCAGCTTAATGACTACTACCGGGGGATACAATGAGCAGTTCTTC
.,.,TRBJ1-1,TRBV28,CASSTLGAGRVGTEAFF,TGTGCCAGCAGTACCCTGGGGGCAGGGCGGGTCGGAACTGAAGCTTTCTTT
TRBD1,.,TRBJ1-1,TRBV14,CASRGWTGQATEAFF,TGTGCCAGCAGAGGATGGACAGGGCAAGCCACTGAAGCTTTCTTT
.,.,TRBJ2-5,TRBV19,CASIPPGGGGLHF,TGTGCCAGTATCCCTCCGGGAGGGGGCGGACTGCACTTC
.,.,TRBJ2-7,TRBV5-1,CASSPRQGGDEQYF,TGCGCCAGCAGCCCCAGACAGGGAGGAGACGAGCAGTACTTC
TRBD1,.,TRBJ1-4,TRBV4-2,CASSQETTLGTGGEKLFF,TGTGCCAGCAGCCAAGAAACCACCCTTGGGACAGGGGGTGAAAAACTGTTTTTT
.,.,TRBJ2-2,TRBV5-6,CASSSAGGSTGELFF,TGTGCCAGCAGCTCCGCCGGAGGGAGCACCGGGGAGCTGTTTTTT
TRBD1,.,TRBJ2-4,TRBV11-3,CASSLEGQGGGIQYF,TGTGCCAGCAGCTTAGAGGGACAGGGAGGTGGCATTCAGTACTTC
.,few,TRBJ2-7,TRBV5-6,CASSLIISYEQYF,TGTGCCAGCAGCTTGATTATTTCGTACGAGCAGTACTTC
TRBD1,.,TRBJ1-1,TRBV29-1,CSVLGQGVTEAFF,TGCAGCGTTCTGGGACAGGGCGTCACTGAAGCTTTCTTT
TRBD2,.,TRBJ2-1,TRBV7-8,CASSFTTTSKNEQFF,TGTGCCAGCAGCTTTACCACGACTAGCAAGAATGAGCAGTTCTTC
TRBD2,.,TRBJ2-1,TRBV19,CASSQQAGREQFF,TGTGCCAGTAGTCAACAAGCGGGACGGGAGCAGTTCTTC
.,once,TRBJ1-1,TRBV6-1,CASRLDRFNPAFF,TGTGCCAGCAGACTCGACAGGTTCAACCCCGCTTTCTTT
TRBD1,.,TRBJ2-7,TRBV29-1,CSVWDRAPYEQYF,TGCAGCGTATGGGACAGGGCCCCCTACGAGCAGTACTTC
TRBD1,.,TRBJ1-3,TRBV9,CASSGDRGPGNTIYF,TGTGCCAGCAGCGGTGACAGGGGGCCTGGAAACACCATATATTTT
TRBD1,.,TRBJ1-1,TRBV6-1,CATRTGMNTEAFF,TGTGCCACCAGGACAGGGATGAACACTGAAGCTTTCTTT
TRBD2,.,TRBJ2-7,TRBV2,CASSGLAGGLNEQYF,TGTGCCAGCAGTGGGTTAGCGGGGGGGCTCAACGAGCAGTACTTC
.,.,TRBJ2-5,TRBV13,CASSSRWGVATQYF,TGTGCCAGCAGCTCCCGGTGGGGGGTTGCGACCCAGTACTTC
.,once,TRBJ1-4,TRBV27,CASSSITTNEKLFF,TGTGCCAGCAGTTCAATCACAACTAATGAAAAACTGTTTTTT
TRBD2,.,TRBJ2-3,TRBV5-4,CASSRLAGGVSDTQYF,TGTGCCAGCAGCCGATTAGCGGGGGGAGTGTCAGATACGCAGTATTTT
TRBD2,.,TRBJ2-1,TRBV9,CASSAKAGLAVYNEQFF,TGTGCCAGCAGCGCCAAGGCGGGACTAGCGGTTTACAATGAGCAGTTCTTC
.,.,TRBJ2-7,TRBV12-5,CASGPGHTYEQYF,TGTGCTAGTGGCCCGGGACACACCTACGAGCAGTACTTC
TRBD1,.,TRBJ2-1,TRBV29-1,CSVRQGLVNEQFF,TGCAGCGTTAGACAGGGGCTGGTCAATGAGCAGTTCTTC
.,.,TRBJ2-6,TRBV7-2,CASSLSAGAGANVLTF,TGTGCCAGCAGCTTATCGGCAGGGGCTGGGGCCAACGTCCTGACTTTC
TRBD2,.,TRBJ2-7,TRBV5-4,CASSLSRGGTYEQYF,TGTGCCAGCAGCTTGTCTCGGGGGGGCACCTACGAGCAGTACTTC
.,few,TRBJ2-7,TRBV10-3,CASSYSSILYF,TGTGCCAGCAGTTACTCAAGTATTCTGTACTTC
TRBD1,once,TRBJ2-7,TRBV5-1,CASSPFPPTGGSYEQYF,TGCGCCAGCAGTCCGTTTCCTCCGACAGGGGGCAGCTACGAGCAGTACTTC
.,few,TRBJ1-3,TRBV11-2,CASNRPGGPGNTIYF,TGTGCCAGCAACCGCCCCGGGGGGCCGGGAAACACCATATATTTT